This T cell receptor (beta chain) was observed in a study of T cell therapy after organ transplantation. Trimming cost V 5 bases and J 3 bases, with 10 bases left between them. The CDR3 loop spans 14 amino acids. Germline CDR1 reads MNHEY; CDR2 reads SVGAGI. Clones were sequenced by immunoSEQ multiplex PCR, and TCRdb holds only the in-frame ones, with some missing. The sample holds about 48,000 clones; over 90% are singletons and the top ten take 2.5% to 3.5%. To note about this clone: Its antigen is unidentified.

Points from the study as a whole: Confounding by concurrent antirejection or antiviral medications was not assessed. Pretherapy CD8 clonality inversely correlated with its fold change after therapy.

The chain combines TRBV6-5 with TRBJ2-2; D call uncertain. The sequencing used CD8+ T cells from blood, collected before autologous CMV-specific T cell therapy. This sequence originates from a human patient who had received a solid organ transplant and had CMV disease. CDR3 amino acids: CASSLSSYTGELFF. DNA of the CDR3: TGTGCCAGCAGTCTCTCTTCCTACACCGGGGAGCTGTTTTTT.